The 31 T cell receptor beta chains in this list originate from one sample, sequenced in a study of OX40 agonist ivuxolimab in advanced cancers. The data were produced by immunoSEQ multiplex PCR, yet TCRdb's version contains in-frame clones alone and is incomplete. The sample contains around 55,000 clones, approximately 84% of which appear only once. Sequences were derived from CD4+ or CD8+ T cells sorted from blood, sampled in a trial of the OX40 agonist ivuxolimab. Receptors were obtained from an adult with an advanced solid tumor such as melanoma, head and neck, liver or kidney cancer.

The genes are TRBV15 and TRBJ2-1; TRBD2 aligns across 9 bases. From germline, CDR1 is LNHNV and CDR2 YYDKDF (reference sequence). Losses at the gene ends were 6 bases for V and 6 bases for J; bases not matched to a gene: 6. This CDR3 is 14 amino acids long. The CDR3 sequence is CATRGREGLNEQFF. CDR3 DNA sequence: TGTGCCACCAGAGGGCGGGAGGGCCTCAATGAGCAGTTCTTC.

The V call is TRBV9, the J call TRBJ2-7; 15 bases agree with TRBD2. CDR3 length equals 15 residues. The ends lost 4 bases at V and 7 bases at J; junction bases unmatched: 6. Per the germline V gene, CDR1 is SGDLS and CDR2 is YYNGEE. CDR3 sequence reads: CASSPGLAGGKEQYF. For the CDR3, the DNA is TGTGCCAGCAGCCCGGGACTAGCGGGAGGTAAGGAGCAGTACTTC.

V usage is TRBV12-5 and J usage is TRBJ2-3; 14 bases match TRBD2. Trimming removed 5 bases from V and 4 bases from J; junction bases left unmatched: 5. This CDR3 comprises 16 residues. In germline, CDR1 is LGHNT, CDR2 FRNRAP. As DNA, the CDR3 is TGTGCTAGTGGTACGGGACTAGCGGGAGATGCAGATACGCAGTATTTT. Its translation is CASGTGLAGDADTQYF.

V gene TRBV28 combines with J gene TRBJ2-7; no clear D gene. This CDR3 has 14 amino acids. Trimming removed 0 bases from V and 5 bases from J, with 11 bases in between. CDR1 is MDHEN, CDR2 SYDVKM, per germline. The CDR3 DNA reads as TGTGCCAGCAGTTTATGGCAAACGCCCCACGAGCAGTACTTC. This gives the protein CASSLWQTPHEQYF. Combining the CDR3 with reference TRBV28 and TRBJ2-7 gives the whole variable domain DVKVTQSSRYLVKRTGEKVFLECVQDMDHENMFWYRQDPGLGLRLIYFSYDVKMKEKGDIPEGYSVSREKKERFSLILESASTNQTSMYLCASSLWQTPHEQYFGPGTRLTVT.

The V gene is TRBV5-1, the J gene TRBJ2-5; 11 positions match TRBD2. The CDR3 runs to 16 residues. Germline V CDR1 and CDR2: SGHRS, YFSETQ. J gave up 5 bases and V 3 bases, and 9 bases lay outside the gene matches. For the CDR3, the DNA is TGCGCCAGCAGCTCTCAACTAGCGGGAGAGGCGGAGACCCAGTACTTC. Amino acid sequence: CASSSQLAGEAETQYF.

This rearrangement joins TRBV11-2 to TRBJ1-1, with a tentative D call TRBD1 (6 bases). Germline CDR1 and CDR2: SGHAT and FQNNGV. The V and J ends lost 1 base and 6 bases respectively, with 21 bases between them. There are 17 residues in the CDR3. This CDR3 reads CASSLVQGPRMHAEAFF. Here the CDR3 DNA reads TGTGCCAGCAGCTTAGTGCAGGGGCCACGAATGCACGCTGAAGCTTTCTTT.

This chain links TRBV14 with TRBJ2-2, with 7 nucleotides matching TRBD1. This CDR3 spans 14 amino acids. Germline loops: CDR1 SGHDN, CDR2 FVKESK. With 5 bases clipped from V and 4 bases from J, the junction kept 4 bases outside the gene matches. This CDR3 is CASSTRTGTGELFF. DNA for the CDR3: TGTGCCAGCAGCACCCGGACAGGCACCGGGGAGCTGTTTTTT.

Only a few counts were recorded for this clone. The V and J genes are TRBV5-1 and TRBJ2-7; 10 bases align to TRBD2. The germline V gene has CDR1 SGHRS and CDR2 YFSETQ. The CDR3 length is 15 residues. V shed 0 bases, J shed 1 base, and the junction held 1 base outside the gene matches. CDR3 DNA sequence: TGCGCCAGCAGCTTGGCGGGACTAGCGTCCTACGAGCAGTACTTC. Its protein product is CASSLAGLASYEQYF. Full variable domain (remainder filled in from reference TRBV5-1 and TRBJ2-7): KAGVTQTPRYLIKTRGQQVTLSCSPISGHRSVSWYQQTPGQGLQFLFEYFSETQRNKGNFPGRFSGRQFSNSRSEMNVSTLELGDSALYLCASSLAGLASYEQYFGPGTRLTVT.

The table lists this clone with a count of one. CDR3 coding DNA: TGTGCCAGCAGCTATCAAAGGGGGTACCAAGAGACCCAGTACTTC. This encodes CASSYQRGYQETQYF. The V and J genes are TRBV11-1 and TRBJ2-5, with D possibly being TRBD1 (6 bases). V lost 4 bases and J lost 0, with 12 bases in between. The CDR3 spans 15 residues. CDR1 is SGHAT and CDR2 is FQDESV in the germline V gene (reference sequence).

This clone was seen more than once but under ten times. V usage is TRBV19 and J usage is TRBJ2-3, with 7 bases aligning to TRBD1. V lost 7 bases to trimming and J lost 4 bases; unmatched junction nucleotides: 8. The length of the CDR3 is 14 residues. Germline V gene data show CDR1 as LNHDA and CDR2 as SQIVND (reference sequence). The CDR3 loop is CASTRTQGADTQYF. The CDR3 coding sequence is TGTGCCAGTACCAGAACCCAGGGGGCAGATACGCAGTATTTT.

This rearrangement joins TRBV29-1 to TRBJ2-6; D may correspond to TRBD1 or TRBD2 (6 bases each). The V end lost 3 bases, the J end lost 2 bases, and 8 bases lay between the germline ends. Germline assignment: CDR1 SQVTM and CDR2 ANQGSEA. The CDR3 length is 14 residues. The CDR3 is CSVEGGAGANVLTF. As DNA, the CDR3 is TGCAGCGTTGAGGGGGGCGCTGGGGCCAACGTCCTGACTTTC.

The chain uses TRBV5-1 and TRBJ1-1, with D perhaps matching TRBD1 (5 bases). Trimming shortened V by 4 bases and J by 0 bases, and 13 bases separated the two germline ends. CDR3 size: 15 residues. Germline values: CDR1 SGHRS, CDR2 YFSETQ. The CDR3 protein is CASSRPGGMNTEAFF. The DNA of the CDR3 is TGCGCCAGCAGCCGCCCGGGGGGGATGAACACTGAAGCTTTCTTT.

This rearrangement joins TRBV6-5 to TRBJ1-1; D ambiguous. Looked up from germline, CDR1 is MNHEY and CDR2 is SVGAGI. The CDR3 contains 14 residues. Trimming shortened V by 0 bases and J by 5 bases, and 10 bases separated the two germline ends. The CDR3 DNA is TGTGCCAGCAGTTACTCGTCTTGGCAAACTGAAGCTTTCTTT. Translating gives CASSYSSWQTEAFF.

CDR3 sequence (DNA): TGTGCCAGCAGTTTATTCGCGGGAGGCGCAGATACGCAGTATTTT. Protein product: CASSLFAGGADTQYF. The chain carries TRBV28 and TRBJ2-3; 8 bases align to TRBD2. The germline gives CDR1 MDHEN, CDR2 SYDVKM. The J segment lost 4 bases and the V segment lost 1 base, leaving 4 bases of the junction unmatched. The CDR3 runs to 15 residues.

In this sample, this clone turned up once. The CDR3 loop reads CASKTGTGAYEQYF. CDR3 nucleotides: TGTGCCAGCAAAACCGGGACAGGTGCCTACGAGCAGTACTTC. The rearrangement uses TRBV2 and TRBJ2-7; 8 positions agree with TRBD1. Germline lookup yields CDR1 SNHLY and CDR2 FYNNEI. The CDR3 loop spans 14 amino acids. V gave up 7 bases and J gave up 2 bases; unmatched junction bases: 7. The full variable domain, in which reference TRBV2 and TRBJ2-7 provide the parts outside the CDR3, is EPEVTQTPSHQVTQMGQEVILRCVPISNHLYFYWYRQILGQKVEFLVSFYNNEISEKSEIFDDQFSVERPDGSNFTLKIRSTKLEDSAMYFCASKTGTGAYEQYFGPGTRLTVT.

This sequence joins TRBV28 and TRBJ2-4, with D unclear. Trimming took 5 bases from V and 2 from J, leaving 16 bases between them. The CDR3 length is 16 residues. In germline, CDR1 is MDHEN, CDR2 SYDVKM. This CDR3 reads CASSTTLSRSKNIQYF. In nucleotides, the CDR3 is TGTGCCAGCAGTACTACCTTAAGCCGGTCCAAAAACATTCAGTACTTC.

V usage is TRBV5-4 and J usage is TRBJ2-1; perhaps TRBD2 as D (6 bases). Deletions cut 4 bases from V and 0 bases from J, with 14 bases between. There are 16 residues in the CDR3. Germline V gene lookup returns CDR1 SGHNT and CDR2 YYREEE (reference sequence). CDR3 sequence (DNA): TGTGCCAGCAGCCGACCTAGCGACATCTCCTACAATGAGCAGTTCTTC. Amino acid sequence: CASSRPSDISYNEQFF.

Here the CDR3 DNA reads TGTGCCAGCAGCTTAGGCCTACAGGGGTTTGACGAGCAGTACTTC. This encodes CASSLGLQGFDEQYF. The rearrangement uses TRBV13 and TRBJ2-7; 7 positions match TRBD1. The germline V gene encodes CDR1 PRHDT and CDR2 FYEKMQ (reference sequence). V lost 0 bases, J lost 5 bases, and 7 bases stayed unmatched. This CDR3 has 15 residues. The whole variable domain, remainder taken from reference TRBV13 and TRBJ2-7, is AAGVIQSPRHLIKEKRETATLKCYPIPRHDTVYWYQQGPGQDPQFLISFYEKMQSDKGSIPDRFSAQQFSDYHSELNMSSLELGDSALYFCASSLGLQGFDEQYFGPGTRLTVT.

V is TRBV10-3 and J is TRBJ2-7; D gene uncertain. V lost 0 bases and J 2 bases, leaving 8 bases between the germline ends. This CDR3 comprises 14 residues. Germline V gene lookup returns CDR1 ENHRY and CDR2 SYGVKD. The CDR3 bases are TGTGCCATCAGTGAGTCGCCCGGCACCTACGAGCAGTACTTC. This encodes CAISESPGTYEQYF.

This chain joins TRBV18 and TRBJ2-1, with unresolved D. Germline assignment: CDR1 KGHSH and CDR2 LQKENI. The V end lost 0 bases, the J end lost 0 bases, and 9 bases lay between the germline ends. There are 16 residues in the CDR3. The CDR3 here is CASSPPGPISYNEQFF. DNA for the CDR3: TGTGCCAGCTCACCACCGGGTCCGATCTCCTACAATGAGCAGTTCTTC.

A single count supports this clone. The J gene is TRBJ2-1, the V gene TRBV20-1; tentatively, D is TRBD1 or TRBD2 (6 bases each). Germline V lookup: CDR1 DFQATT, CDR2 SNEGSKA (reference sequence). CDR3 length: 11 residues. The CDR3 loop is CRQGGSNEQFF. The CDR3 DNA reads as TGCAGACAGGGAGGAAGCAATGAGCAGTTCTTC.

V is TRBV6-1 and J is TRBJ1-4; 11 positions agree with TRBD1. J was trimmed by 5 bases and V by 6 bases; bases with no gene match: 5. CDR3 size: 15 residues. Germline CDR1 reads MNHNS; CDR2 reads SASEGT. DNA for the CDR3: TGTGCCAGCAGCTACGGGACAGGGGGAAATGAAAAACTGTTTTTT. Protein sequence: CASSYGTGGNEKLFF.

The chain joins TRBV19 to TRBJ2-1, with D tentatively TRBD1 or TRBD2 (5 bases each). This CDR3 comprises 14 residues. Trimming took off 5 bases at V and 5 bases at J, with 13 bases between the two ends. CDR1 is LNHDA and CDR2 is SQIVND in the germline V gene (reference sequence). This CDR3 is CASSPRLGDNEQFF. CDR3 DNA: TGTGCCAGTAGTCCCCGCCTGGGGGACAATGAGCAGTTCTTC.

This chain links TRBV18 with TRBJ2-7; TRBD1 is a possible D gene (6 bases). The V gene lost 2 bases and the J gene lost 1 base, with 12 bases spanning the gap. The V gene's germline CDR1 is KGHSH and CDR2 LQKENI. This CDR3 region has 15 residues. The CDR3 sequence is CASSPGGHASYEQYF. For the CDR3, the DNA is TGTGCCAGCTCACCAGGGGGCCATGCATCCTACGAGCAGTACTTC.

V is TRBV28 and J is TRBJ1-4; TRBD1 is a possible D gene (5 bases). Germline values: CDR1 MDHEN, CDR2 SYDVKM. The length of the CDR3 is 12 residues. V dropped 1 base and J dropped 15 bases, with 12 bases sitting between them. In DNA form, the CDR3 reads TGTGCCAGCAGTTTATCGGGGGTCCTTTTGTTTTTT. It is translated as CASSLSGVLLFF.

The chain recombines TRBV2 with TRBJ1-2, with TRBD1 matching 7 bases. Trimming cost V 4 bases and J 4 bases; bases outside gene matches: 6. The germline V gene encodes CDR1 SNHLY and CDR2 FYNNEI. The CDR3 runs 14 residues. This chain's CDR3 is CASSVSPGGYGYTF. In DNA form, the CDR3 reads TGTGCCAGCAGTGTTTCTCCAGGGGGCTATGGCTACACCTTC.

V is TRBV7-2 and J is TRBJ1-4, with TRBD1 identical over 7 bases. Trimming cost V 6 bases and J 0 bases; bases outside gene matches: 4. The CDR3 is 15 residues long. Per germline, CDR1 SGHTA and CDR2 FQGNSA. CDR3 in DNA: TGTGCCAGCAGACCCGGGACAGCAACTAATGAAAAACTGTTTTTT. It specifies CASRPGTATNEKLFF.

This sequence joins TRBV29-1 and TRBJ2-3; 9 bases fit TRBD1. V lost 8 bases to trimming and J lost 2 bases; unmatched junction nucleotides: 5. The CDR3 is 13 residues long. Germline CDR1 reads SQVTM; CDR2 reads ANQGSEA. The CDR3 loop reads CSLGQGNTDTQYF. For the CDR3, the DNA is TGCAGCCTGGGACAGGGAAACACAGATACGCAGTATTTT.

The chain combines TRBV18 with TRBJ1-5; TRBD1 is a possible D gene (5 bases). Trimming cost V 3 bases and J 7 bases, with 13 bases left between them. Germline CDR1 is KGHSH and CDR2 is LQKENI. The CDR3 consists of 14 residues. The CDR3 nucleotides read TGTGCCAGCTCACCGCAGGGAGAGGGGCAGCCCCAGCATTTT. Translating it yields CASSPQGEGQPQHF.

This rearrangement joins TRBV29-1 to TRBJ1-2; no firm D call. Germline CDR1 is SQVTM and CDR2 is ANQGSEA. V was trimmed by 0 bases and J by 2 bases, leaving 10 bases between them. This CDR3 region has 14 residues. In DNA form, the CDR3 reads TGCAGCGTTGAAGATCGGGTAGAGAACTATGGCTACACCTTC. This translates into CSVEDRVENYGYTF. Using reference TRBV29-1 and TRBJ1-2 for the parts outside the CDR3, the full variable domain is SAVISQKPSRDICQRGTSLTIQCQVDSQVTMMFWYRQQPGQSLTLIATANQGSEATYESGFVIDKFPISRPNLTFSTLTVSNMSPEDSSIYLCSVEDRVENYGYTFGSGTRLTVV.

This clone came up a few times. The gene calls are TRBV11-2 and TRBJ2-3; no definite D call. CDR1 and CDR2 (germline): SGHAT, FQNNGV. V lost 5 bases, J lost 3 bases, and 15 bases lay in between. This CDR3 is built from 15 residues. The CDR3 region is CASSLDSAGTDTQYF. The CDR3 bases are TGTGCCAGCAGCCTCGACTCCGCCGGTACAGATACGCAGTATTTT.